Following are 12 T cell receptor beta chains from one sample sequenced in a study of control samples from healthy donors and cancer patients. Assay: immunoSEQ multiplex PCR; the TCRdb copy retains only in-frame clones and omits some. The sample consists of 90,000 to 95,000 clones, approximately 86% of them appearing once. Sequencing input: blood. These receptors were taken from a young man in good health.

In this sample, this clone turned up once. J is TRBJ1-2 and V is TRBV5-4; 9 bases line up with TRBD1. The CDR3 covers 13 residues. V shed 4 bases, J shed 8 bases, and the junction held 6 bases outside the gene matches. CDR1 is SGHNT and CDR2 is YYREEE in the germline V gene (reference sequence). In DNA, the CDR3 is TGTGCCAGCAGCCGACGGGACAGGGACGGCTACACCTTC. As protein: CASSRRDRDGYTF.

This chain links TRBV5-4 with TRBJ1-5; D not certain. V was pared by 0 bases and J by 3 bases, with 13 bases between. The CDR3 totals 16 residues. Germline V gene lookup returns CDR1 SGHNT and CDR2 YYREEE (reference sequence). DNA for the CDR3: TGTGCCAGCAGCTTGGCGGAACGGGTACTCAATCAGCCCCAGCATTTT. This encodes CASSLAERVLNQPQHF.

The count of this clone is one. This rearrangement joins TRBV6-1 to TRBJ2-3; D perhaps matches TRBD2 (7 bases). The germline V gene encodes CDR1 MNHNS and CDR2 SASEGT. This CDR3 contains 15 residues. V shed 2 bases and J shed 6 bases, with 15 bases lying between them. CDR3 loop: CASSEPAGATDTQYF. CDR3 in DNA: TGTGCCAGCAGTGAACCGGCGGGGGCTACCGATACGCAGTATTTT.

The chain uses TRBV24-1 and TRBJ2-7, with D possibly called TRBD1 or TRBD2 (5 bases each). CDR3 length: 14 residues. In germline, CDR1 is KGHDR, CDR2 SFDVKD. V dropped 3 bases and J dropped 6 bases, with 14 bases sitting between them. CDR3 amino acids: CATSDPGRNFEQYF. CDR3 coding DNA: TGTGCCACCAGTGATCCGGGACGGAACTTCGAGCAGTACTTC.

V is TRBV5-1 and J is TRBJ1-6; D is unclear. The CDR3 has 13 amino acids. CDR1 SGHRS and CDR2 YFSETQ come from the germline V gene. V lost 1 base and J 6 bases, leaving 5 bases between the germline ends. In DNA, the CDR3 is TGCGCCAGCAGCTTGTCGAGTAATTCACCCCTCCACTTT. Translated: CASSLSSNSPLHF.

The CDR3 sequence: CASSLMDYGGDGNSPLHF. The CDR3 nucleotides are TGTGCCAGCAGCTTAATGGACTACGGGGGCGATGGGAATTCACCCCTCCACTTT. The chain joins TRBV11-2 to TRBJ1-6; the D gene is possibly TRBD1 (6 bases). The CDR3 totals 18 residues. CDR1 is SGHAT and CDR2 is FQNNGV in the germline V gene. V lost 2 bases to trimming and J lost 7 bases, with 21 bases between them.

CDR3 sequence reads: CASSPLTGDTEAFF. CDR3 nucleotide sequence: TGCGCCAGCAGCCCACTCACAGGGGACACTGAAGCTTTCTTT. V is TRBV5-1 and J is TRBJ1-1; 7 bases align to TRBD1. CDR1 SGHRS and CDR2 YFSETQ come from the germline V gene. Losses at the gene ends were 4 bases for V and 3 bases for J; bases not matched to a gene: 6. CDR3 length equals 14 residues.

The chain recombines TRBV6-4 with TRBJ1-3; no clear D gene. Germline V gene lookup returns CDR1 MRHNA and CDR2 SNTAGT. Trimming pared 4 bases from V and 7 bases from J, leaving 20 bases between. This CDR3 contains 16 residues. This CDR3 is CASSGVEGRSRNTIYF. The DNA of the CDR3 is TGTGCCAGCAGTGGGGTCGAGGGCAGATCGAGGAACACCATATATTTT.

CDR3 DNA: TGTGCCAGCAGTGACCGGACAGGGGGACGGGATGCTTTCTTT. It encodes CASSDRTGGRDAFF. This sequence joins TRBV6-1 and TRBJ1-1; 10 bases line up with TRBD1. This CDR3 has 14 amino acids. Germline V lookup: CDR1 MNHNS, CDR2 SASEGT. V was clipped by 3 bases and J by 11 bases; unmatched bases: 9.

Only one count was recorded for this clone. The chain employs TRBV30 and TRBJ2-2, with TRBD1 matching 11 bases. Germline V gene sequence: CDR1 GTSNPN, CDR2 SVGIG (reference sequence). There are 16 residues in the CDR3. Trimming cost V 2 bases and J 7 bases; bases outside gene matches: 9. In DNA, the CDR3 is TGTGCCTGGAGTAACACCGGGACAGGGGGAATCGGGGAGCTGTTTTTT. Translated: CAWSNTGTGGIGELFF.

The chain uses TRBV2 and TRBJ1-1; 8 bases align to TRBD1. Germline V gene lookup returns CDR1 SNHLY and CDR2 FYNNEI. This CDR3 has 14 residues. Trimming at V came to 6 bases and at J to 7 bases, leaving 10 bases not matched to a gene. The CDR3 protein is CASRPTQGAGEAFF. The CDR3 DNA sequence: TGTGCCAGCAGGCCAACGCAGGGGGCAGGTGAAGCTTTCTTT. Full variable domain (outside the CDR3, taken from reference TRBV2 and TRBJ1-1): EPEVTQTPSHQVTQMGQEVILRCVPISNHLYFYWYRQILGQKVEFLVSFYNNEISEKSEIFDDQFSVERPDGSNFTLKIRSTKLEDSAMYFCASRPTQGAGEAFFGQGTRLTVV.

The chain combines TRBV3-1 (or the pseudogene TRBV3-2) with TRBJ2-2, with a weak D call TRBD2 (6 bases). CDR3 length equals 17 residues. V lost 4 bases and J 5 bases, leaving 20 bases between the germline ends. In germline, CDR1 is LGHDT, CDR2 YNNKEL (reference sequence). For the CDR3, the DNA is TGTGCCAGCAGCCCCCAACCAAAGACTAGTGTGACCGGGGAGCTGTTTTTT. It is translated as CASSPQPKTSVTGELFF.